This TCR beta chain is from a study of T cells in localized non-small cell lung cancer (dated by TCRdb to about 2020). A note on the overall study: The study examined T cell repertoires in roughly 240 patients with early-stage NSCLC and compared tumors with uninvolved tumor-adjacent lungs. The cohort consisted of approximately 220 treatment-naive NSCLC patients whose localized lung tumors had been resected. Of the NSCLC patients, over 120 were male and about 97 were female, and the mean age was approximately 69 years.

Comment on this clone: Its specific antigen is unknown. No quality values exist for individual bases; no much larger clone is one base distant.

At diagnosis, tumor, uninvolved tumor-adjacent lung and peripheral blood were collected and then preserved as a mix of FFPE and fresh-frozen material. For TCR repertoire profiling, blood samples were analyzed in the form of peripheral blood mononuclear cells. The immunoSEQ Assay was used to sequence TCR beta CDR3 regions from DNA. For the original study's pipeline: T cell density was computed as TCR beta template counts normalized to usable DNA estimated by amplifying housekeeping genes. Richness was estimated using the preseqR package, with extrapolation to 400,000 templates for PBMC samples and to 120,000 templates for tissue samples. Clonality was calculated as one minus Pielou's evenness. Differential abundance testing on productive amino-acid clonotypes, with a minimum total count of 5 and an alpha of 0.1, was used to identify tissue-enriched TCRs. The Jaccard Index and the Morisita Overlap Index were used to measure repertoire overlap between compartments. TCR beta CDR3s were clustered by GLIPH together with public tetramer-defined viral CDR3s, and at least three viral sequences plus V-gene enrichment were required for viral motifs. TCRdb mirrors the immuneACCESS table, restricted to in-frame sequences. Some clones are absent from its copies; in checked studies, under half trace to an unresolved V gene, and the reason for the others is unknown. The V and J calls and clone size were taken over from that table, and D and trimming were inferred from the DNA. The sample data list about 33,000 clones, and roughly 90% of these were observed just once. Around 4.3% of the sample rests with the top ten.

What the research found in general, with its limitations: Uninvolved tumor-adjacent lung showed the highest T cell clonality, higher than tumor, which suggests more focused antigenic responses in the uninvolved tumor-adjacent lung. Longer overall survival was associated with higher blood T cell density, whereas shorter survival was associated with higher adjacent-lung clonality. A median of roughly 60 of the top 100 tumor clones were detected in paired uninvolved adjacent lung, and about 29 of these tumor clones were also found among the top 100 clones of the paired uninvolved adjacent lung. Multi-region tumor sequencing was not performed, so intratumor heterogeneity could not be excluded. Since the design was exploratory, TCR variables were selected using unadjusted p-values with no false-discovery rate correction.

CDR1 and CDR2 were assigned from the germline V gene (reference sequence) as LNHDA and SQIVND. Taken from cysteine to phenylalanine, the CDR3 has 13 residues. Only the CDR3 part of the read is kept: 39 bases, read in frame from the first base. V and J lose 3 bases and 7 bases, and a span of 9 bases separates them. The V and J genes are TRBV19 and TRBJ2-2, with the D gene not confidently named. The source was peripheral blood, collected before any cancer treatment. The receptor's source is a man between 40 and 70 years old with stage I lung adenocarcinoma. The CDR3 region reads CASSMTRNGELFF. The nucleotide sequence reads TGTGCCAGTAGTATGACCCGTAACGGGGAGCTGTTTTTT.